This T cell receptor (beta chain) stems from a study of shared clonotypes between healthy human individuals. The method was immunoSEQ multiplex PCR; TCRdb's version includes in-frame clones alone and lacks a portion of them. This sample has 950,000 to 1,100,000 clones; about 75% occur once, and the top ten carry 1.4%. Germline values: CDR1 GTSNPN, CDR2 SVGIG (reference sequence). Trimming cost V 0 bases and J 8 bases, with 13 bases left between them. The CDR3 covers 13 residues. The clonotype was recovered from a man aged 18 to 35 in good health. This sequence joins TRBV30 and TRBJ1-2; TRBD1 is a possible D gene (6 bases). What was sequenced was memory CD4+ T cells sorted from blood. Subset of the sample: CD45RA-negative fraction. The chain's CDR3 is CAWSVQRGTGYTF. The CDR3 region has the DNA TGTGCCTGGAGTGTACAGAGGGGGACCGGCTACACCTTC.